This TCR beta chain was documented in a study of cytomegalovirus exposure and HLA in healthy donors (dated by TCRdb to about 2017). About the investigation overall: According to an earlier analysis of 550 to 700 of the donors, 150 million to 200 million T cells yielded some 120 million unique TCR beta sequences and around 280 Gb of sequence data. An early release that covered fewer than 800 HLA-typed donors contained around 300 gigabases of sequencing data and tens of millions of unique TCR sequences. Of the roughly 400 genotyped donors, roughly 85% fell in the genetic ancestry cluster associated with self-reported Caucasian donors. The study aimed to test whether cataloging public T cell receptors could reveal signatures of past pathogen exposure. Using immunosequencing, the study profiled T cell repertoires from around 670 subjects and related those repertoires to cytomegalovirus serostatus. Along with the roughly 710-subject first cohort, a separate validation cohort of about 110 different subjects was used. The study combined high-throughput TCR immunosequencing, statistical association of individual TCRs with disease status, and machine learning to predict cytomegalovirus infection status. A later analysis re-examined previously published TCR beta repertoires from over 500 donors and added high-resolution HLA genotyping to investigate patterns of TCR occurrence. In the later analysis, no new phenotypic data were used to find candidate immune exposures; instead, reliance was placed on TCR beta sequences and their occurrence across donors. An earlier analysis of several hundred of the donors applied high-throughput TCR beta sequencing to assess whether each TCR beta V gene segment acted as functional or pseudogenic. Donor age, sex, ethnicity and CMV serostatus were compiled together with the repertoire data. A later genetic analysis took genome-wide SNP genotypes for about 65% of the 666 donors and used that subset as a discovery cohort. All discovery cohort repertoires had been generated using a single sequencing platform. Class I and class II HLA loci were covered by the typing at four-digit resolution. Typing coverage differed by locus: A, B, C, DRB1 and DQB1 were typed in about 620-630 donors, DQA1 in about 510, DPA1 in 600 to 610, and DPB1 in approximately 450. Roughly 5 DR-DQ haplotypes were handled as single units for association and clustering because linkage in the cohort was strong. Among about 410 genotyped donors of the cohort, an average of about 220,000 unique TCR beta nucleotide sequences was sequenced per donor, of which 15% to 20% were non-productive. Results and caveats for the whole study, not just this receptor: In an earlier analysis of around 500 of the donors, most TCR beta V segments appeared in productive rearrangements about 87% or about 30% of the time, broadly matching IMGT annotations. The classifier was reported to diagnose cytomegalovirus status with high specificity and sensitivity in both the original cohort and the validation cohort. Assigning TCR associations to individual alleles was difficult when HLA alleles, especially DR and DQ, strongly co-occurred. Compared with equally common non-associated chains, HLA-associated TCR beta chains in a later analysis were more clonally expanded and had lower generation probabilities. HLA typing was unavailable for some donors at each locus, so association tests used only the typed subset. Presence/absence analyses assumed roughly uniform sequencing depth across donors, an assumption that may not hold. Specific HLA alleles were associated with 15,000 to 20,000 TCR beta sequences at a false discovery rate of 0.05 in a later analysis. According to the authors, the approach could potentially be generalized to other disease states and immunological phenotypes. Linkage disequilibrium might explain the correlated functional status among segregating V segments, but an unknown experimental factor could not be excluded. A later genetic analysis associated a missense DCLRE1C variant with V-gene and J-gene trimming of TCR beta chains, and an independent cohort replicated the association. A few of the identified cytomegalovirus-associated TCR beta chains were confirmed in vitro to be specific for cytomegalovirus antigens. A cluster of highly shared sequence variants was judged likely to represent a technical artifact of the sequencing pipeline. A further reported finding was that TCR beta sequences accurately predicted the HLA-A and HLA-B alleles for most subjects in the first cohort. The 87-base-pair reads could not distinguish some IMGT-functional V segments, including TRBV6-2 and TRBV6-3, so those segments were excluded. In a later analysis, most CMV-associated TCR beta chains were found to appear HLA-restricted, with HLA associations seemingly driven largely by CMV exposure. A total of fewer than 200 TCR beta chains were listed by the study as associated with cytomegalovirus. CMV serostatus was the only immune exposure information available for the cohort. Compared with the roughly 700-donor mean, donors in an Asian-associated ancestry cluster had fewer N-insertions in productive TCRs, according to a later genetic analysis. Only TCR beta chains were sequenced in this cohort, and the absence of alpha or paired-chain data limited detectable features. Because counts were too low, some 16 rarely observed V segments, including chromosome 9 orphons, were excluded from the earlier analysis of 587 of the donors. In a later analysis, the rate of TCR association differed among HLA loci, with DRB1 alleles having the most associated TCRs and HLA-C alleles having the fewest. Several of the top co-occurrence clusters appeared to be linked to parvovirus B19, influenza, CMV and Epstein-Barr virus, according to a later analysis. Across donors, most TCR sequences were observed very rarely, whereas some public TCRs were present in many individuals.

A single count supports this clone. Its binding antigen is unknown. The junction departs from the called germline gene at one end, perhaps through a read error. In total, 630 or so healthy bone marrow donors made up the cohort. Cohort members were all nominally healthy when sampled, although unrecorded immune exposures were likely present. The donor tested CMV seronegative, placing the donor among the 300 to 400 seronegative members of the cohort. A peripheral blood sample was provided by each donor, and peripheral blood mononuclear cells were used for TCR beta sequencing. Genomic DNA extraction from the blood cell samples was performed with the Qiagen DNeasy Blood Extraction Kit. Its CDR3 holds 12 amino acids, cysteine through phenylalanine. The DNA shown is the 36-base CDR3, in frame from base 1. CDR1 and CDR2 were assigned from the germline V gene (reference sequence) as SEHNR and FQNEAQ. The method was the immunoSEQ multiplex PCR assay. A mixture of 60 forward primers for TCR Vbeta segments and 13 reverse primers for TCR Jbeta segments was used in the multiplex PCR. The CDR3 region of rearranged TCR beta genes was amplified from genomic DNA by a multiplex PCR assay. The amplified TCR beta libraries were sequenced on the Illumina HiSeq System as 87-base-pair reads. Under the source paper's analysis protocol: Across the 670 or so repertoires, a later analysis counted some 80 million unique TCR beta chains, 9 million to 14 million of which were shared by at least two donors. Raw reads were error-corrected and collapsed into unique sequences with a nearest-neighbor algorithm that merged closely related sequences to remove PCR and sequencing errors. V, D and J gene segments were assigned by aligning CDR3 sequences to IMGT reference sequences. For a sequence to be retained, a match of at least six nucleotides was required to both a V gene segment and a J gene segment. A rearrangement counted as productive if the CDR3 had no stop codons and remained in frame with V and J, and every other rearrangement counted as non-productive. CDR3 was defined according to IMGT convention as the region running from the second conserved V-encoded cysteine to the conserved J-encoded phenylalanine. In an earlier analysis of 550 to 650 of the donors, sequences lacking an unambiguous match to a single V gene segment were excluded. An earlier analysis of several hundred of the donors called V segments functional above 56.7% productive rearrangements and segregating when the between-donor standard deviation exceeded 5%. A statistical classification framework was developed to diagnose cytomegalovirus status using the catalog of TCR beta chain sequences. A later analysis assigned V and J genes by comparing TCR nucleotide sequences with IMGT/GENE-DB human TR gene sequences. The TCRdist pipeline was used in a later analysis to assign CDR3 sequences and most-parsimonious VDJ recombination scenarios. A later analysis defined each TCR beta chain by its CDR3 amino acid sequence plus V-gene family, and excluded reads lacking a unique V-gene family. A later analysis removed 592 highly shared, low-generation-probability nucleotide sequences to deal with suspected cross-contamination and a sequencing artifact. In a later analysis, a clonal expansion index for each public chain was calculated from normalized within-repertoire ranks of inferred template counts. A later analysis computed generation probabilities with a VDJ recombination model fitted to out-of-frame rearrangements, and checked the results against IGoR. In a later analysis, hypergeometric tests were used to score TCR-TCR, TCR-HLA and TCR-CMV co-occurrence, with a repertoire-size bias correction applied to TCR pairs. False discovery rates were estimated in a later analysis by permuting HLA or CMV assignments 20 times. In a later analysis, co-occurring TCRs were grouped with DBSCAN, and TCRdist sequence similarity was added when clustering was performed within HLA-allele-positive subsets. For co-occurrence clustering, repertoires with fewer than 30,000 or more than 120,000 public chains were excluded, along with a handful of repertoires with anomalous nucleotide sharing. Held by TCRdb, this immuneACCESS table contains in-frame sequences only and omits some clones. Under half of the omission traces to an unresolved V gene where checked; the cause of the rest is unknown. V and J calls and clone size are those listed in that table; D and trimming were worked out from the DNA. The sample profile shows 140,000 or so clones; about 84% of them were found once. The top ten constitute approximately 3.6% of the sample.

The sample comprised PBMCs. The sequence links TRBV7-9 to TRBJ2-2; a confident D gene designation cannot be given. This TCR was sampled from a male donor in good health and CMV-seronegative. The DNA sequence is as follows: TGTTCCAGCAGCTCCAACTCCGGGGAGCTGTTTTTT. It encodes CSSSSNSGELFF. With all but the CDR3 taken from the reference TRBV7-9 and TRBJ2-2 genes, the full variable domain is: DTGVSQNPRHKITKRGQNVTFRCDPISEHNRLYWYRQTLGQGPEFLTYFQNEAQLEKSRLLSDRFSAERPKGSFSTLEIQRTEQGDSAMYLCSSSSNSGELFFGEGSRLTVL.